These 17 T cell receptor beta chains originate from one sample sequenced in a study of shared clonotypes between healthy human individuals. CD45RO-negative, CCR7-positively selected cells formed the naive CD8 fraction, excluding terminally differentiated effector memory CD45RA+ cells. Here immunoSEQ multiplex PCR was the method, and the copy in TCRdb shows in-frame clones only, minus some. The table shows about 2 million clones, with roughly 95% occurring only once. Source material: naive CD8+ T cells sorted from blood. The receptors were gathered from a young man in good health.

This clone appeared once. The chain uses TRBV30 and TRBJ2-7, with 8 bases matching TRBD1. The CDR3 is made up of 14 amino acids. Germline loops: CDR1 GTSNPN, CDR2 SVGIG (reference sequence). V was pared by 4 bases and J by 5 bases, with 10 bases of the junction left unmatched. CDR3 nucleotide sequence: TGTGCCTGGACTCCCGGACAGGGCATAAACGAGCAGTACTTC. Protein product: CAWTPGQGINEQYF.

V and J are TRBV5-1 and TRBJ2-7; D tentatively reads TRBD1 or TRBD2 (5 bases each). From germline, CDR1 is SGHRS and CDR2 YFSETQ. The CDR3 sequence is 14 residues long. Trimming removed 4 bases at V and 3 bases at J, with 14 bases between. The CDR3 reads CASSPLRDLYEQYF. The CDR3 DNA reads TGCGCCAGCAGCCCCCTTAGGGACCTCTACGAGCAGTACTTC.

The chain couples TRBV7-8 to TRBJ2-5; the D gene is possibly TRBD1 (5 bases). Germline V CDR1 and CDR2: SGHVS, FQNEAQ. CDR3 length equals 15 residues. Trimming shortened V by 11 bases and J by 5 bases, and 24 bases separated the two germline ends. The DNA of the CDR3 is TGTGCCTCCAGCATCTCAGTCCAGGGATGGGAGACCCAGTACTTC. Its protein product is CASSISVQGWETQYF.

CDR3 amino acids: CATAGWTNEKLFF. The CDR3 DNA sequence: TGTGCCACCGCGGGCTGGACTAATGAAAAACTGTTTTTT. The chain employs TRBV28 and TRBJ1-4; no clear D. The V gene lost 10 bases and the J gene lost 2 bases, with 11 bases spanning the gap. The CDR3 totals 13 residues. Germline CDR1 is MDHEN and CDR2 is SYDVKM.

This chain connects TRBV10-3 to TRBJ2-7, with D maybe TRBD1 (5 bases). V shed 3 bases and J shed 0 bases, with 9 bases lying between them. The CDR3 consists of 14 residues. The germline CDR1 and CDR2 sequences are ENHRY and SYGVKD. Written as DNA, the CDR3 is TGTGCCATCAGTGATAGGGGCAACTCCTACGAGCAGTACTTC. It is translated as CAISDRGNSYEQYF.

This clone was found once. This rearrangement joins TRBV2 to TRBJ1-4; TRBD1 matches at 10 bases. This CDR3 region has 15 residues. Looked up from germline, CDR1 is SNHLY and CDR2 is FYNNEI. With V trimmed by 5 bases and J by 7 bases, 7 bases remained unmatched. DNA for the CDR3: TGTGCCAGCAGTTTCGGGACAGGGGCTTCTGAAAAACTGTTTTTT. Protein product: CASSFGTGASEKLFF.

The chain joins TRBV30 to TRBJ2-7; D possibly corresponds to TRBD1 (6 bases). This CDR3 is built from 13 residues. Trimming removed 5 bases from V and 5 bases from J, with 16 bases in between. Germline-derived CDR1 and CDR2 are GTSNPN and SVGIG (reference sequence). The CDR3, as DNA: TGTGCCTGGGAAACCGGGACACCCGACGAGCAGTACTTC. Amino acid sequence: CAWETGTPDEQYF.

CDR3 loop: CASSWGQGDNSPLHF. CDR3 in DNA: TGTGCCAGCAGTTGGGGACAGGGAGATAATTCACCCCTCCACTTT. The rearrangement joins TRBV6-5 to TRBJ1-6; 9 positions agree with TRBD1. After removal of 4 bases from V and 5 bases from J, the junction contained 3 bases not matched to a gene. The CDR3 extends over 15 amino acids. Germline V gene sequence: CDR1 MNHEY, CDR2 SVGAGI.

V and J are TRBV10-3 and TRBJ1-4; 9 bases agree with TRBD1. V was clipped by 3 bases and J by 6 bases; unmatched bases: 5. Germline CDR1 is ENHRY and CDR2 is SYGVKD. The CDR3 runs to 15 residues. The CDR3 region has the DNA TGTGCCATCAGTGATCACCGGGACAGGGATGAAAAACTGTTTTTT. This gives the protein CAISDHRDRDEKLFF.

CDR3 protein: CASSLSVPLRLAGGPNEQFF. For the CDR3, the DNA is TGTGCCAGCAGCTTATCTGTCCCGTTAAGACTAGCGGGAGGGCCGAATGAGCAGTTCTTC. This chain connects TRBV7-8 to TRBJ2-1, with 14 nucleotides matching TRBD2. The CDR3 covers 20 residues. V lost 2 bases, J lost 7 bases, and 16 bases stayed unmatched. CDR1 and CDR2 from the germline V gene are SGHVS and FQNEAQ.

This rearrangement joins TRBV19 to TRBJ2-5, with D uncertain. The V gene's germline CDR1 is LNHDA and CDR2 SQIVND (reference sequence). The CDR3 extends over 11 amino acids. Trimming pared 9 bases from V and 1 base from J, leaving 6 bases between. The CDR3 sequence is CASEAQETQYF. The CDR3 nucleotides are TGTGCCAGCGAAGCCCAAGAGACCCAGTACTTC.

V usage is TRBV4-1 and J usage is TRBJ2-5, with D perhaps TRBD1 (7 bases). The CDR3 has 14 amino acids. From germline, CDR1 is MGHRA and CDR2 YSYEKL. V was clipped by 7 bases and J by 2 bases, with 14 bases between them. The CDR3: CASTGGPEQETQYF. The CDR3 nucleotides are TGCGCCAGCACAGGGGGGCCTGAACAAGAGACCCAGTACTTC.

On this clone: The same CDR3 is also encoded by other DNA sequences in this sample. This rearrangement joins TRBV28 to TRBJ2-7, with unresolved D. CDR1 and CDR2 from the germline V gene are MDHEN and SYDVKM. The CDR3 has 11 residues. The V end was cut by 2 bases, the J end by 5 bases, with 4 bases between. CDR3 region: CASSLGDEQYF. CDR3 coding DNA: TGTGCCAGCAGTTTAGGTGACGAGCAGTACTTC.

The chain joins TRBV2 to TRBJ2-7, with D hard to call. This CDR3 comprises 12 residues. V lost 3 bases and J lost 2, with 5 bases in between. Germline V gives CDR1 SNHLY, CDR2 FYNNEI. The CDR3 DNA follows: TGTGCCAGCAGTGACGTCACCTACGAGCAGTACTTC. Protein: CASSDVTYEQYF.

The chain combines TRBV6-5 with TRBJ2-7, with TRBD1 identical over 7 bases. The CDR3 spans 12 residues. Germline V gives CDR1 MNHEY, CDR2 SVGAGI. Unmatched junction bases numbered 5, after V lost 6 bases and J lost 6 bases. CDR3 amino acids: CASSHRGREQYF. CDR3 nucleotides: TGTGCCAGCAGCCACAGGGGTCGCGAGCAGTACTTC.

The J gene is TRBJ2-5, the V gene TRBV7-9; 7 nucleotides agree with TRBD1. The CDR3 has 15 residues. V gave up 0 bases and J gave up 3 bases; unmatched junction bases: 4. Per germline, CDR1 SEHNR and CDR2 FQNEAQ (reference sequence). The CDR3 DNA sequence: TGTGCCAGCAGCTTAGCGCCACAGGGGAAAGAGACCCAGTACTTC. Protein sequence: CASSLAPQGKETQYF.

Remarks on this clone: Other DNA sequences in this sample translate to the same CDR3. The CDR3 bases are TGCGCCAGCAGCCAAGGGGTGGGCTACGAGCAGTACTTC. Amino acid sequence: CASSQGVGYEQYF. This sequence joins TRBV4-1 and TRBJ2-7, with D unresolved. Germline assignment: CDR1 MGHRA and CDR2 YSYEKL. The CDR3 is made up of 13 amino acids. Trimming shortened V by 1 base and J by 3 bases, and 7 bases separated the two germline ends.